The TCR beta chain under discussion was sequenced for a study of blood T cell repertoires in COVID-19. About the study: The study drew acute and convalescent COVID-19 samples from the United States, Italy and Spain.

V was clipped by 4 bases and J by 4 bases, with 12 bases between them. Germline lookup yields CDR1 SGHRS and CDR2 YFSETQ. There are 14 residues in the CDR3. Original data processing: Cell counts per sample came from amplifying reference gene primers. The assay was immunoSEQ multiplex PCR, and TCRdb's table has in-frame clones only and misses some. That table supplies the V and J calls and clone size; D and trimming were determined from the DNA. Of about 56,000 clones listed, roughly 90% are singletons. The receptor was derived from a human donor in a cohort sampled during active COVID-19. J is TRBJ2-1 and V is TRBV5-1, with D tentatively TRBD1 (5 bases). Sequencing was done on a sample of peripheral blood. CDR3 protein: CASSPPPGYNEQFF. As DNA, the CDR3 is TGCGCCAGCAGCCCGCCCCCAGGGTACAATGAGCAGTTCTTC.